Given below is one T cell receptor (beta chain) in context. The antigen it recognizes is unknown. Base qualities are not provided; no much larger clone lies one nucleotide away. The method behind the library was the immunoSEQ multiplex PCR assay. The multiplex PCR relied on a mix of 60 forward primers for TCR Vbeta segments and 13 reverse primers for TCR Jbeta segments. The CDR3 region of rearranged TCR beta genes was amplified from genomic DNA with a multiplex PCR assay. On the Illumina HiSeq System, the amplified TCR beta libraries were sequenced as 87-base-pair reads. As for the authors' bioinformatics: In a later analysis, some 80 million unique TCR beta chains were counted across the 666 repertoires, and around 11 million of these chains were shared by at least two donors. Raw reads were error-corrected and collapsed into unique sequences by a nearest-neighbor algorithm in which closely related sequences were merged to remove PCR and sequencing errors. V, D and J gene segments were assigned by aligning CDR3 sequences to IMGT reference sequences. For a sequence to be retained, at least a six-nucleotide match to both a V gene segment and a J gene segment was required. Rearrangements were called productive when the CDR3 lacked stop codons and stayed in frame with V and J; all others were non-productive. Following IMGT convention, CDR3 was defined as the stretch from the second conserved V-encoded cysteine to the conserved J-encoded phenylalanine. In an earlier analysis of around 600 of the donors, sequences lacking an unambiguous match to a single V gene segment were excluded. An earlier analysis of roughly 590 of the donors called V segments functional above 56.7% productive rearrangements and segregating when the between-donor standard deviation exceeded 5%. A statistical classification framework was developed to diagnose cytomegalovirus status using the catalog of TCR beta chain sequences. In a later analysis, V and J genes were assigned by comparing TCR nucleotide sequences against IMGT/GENE-DB human TR gene sequences. In a later analysis, CDR3 sequences and most-parsimonious VDJ recombination scenarios were assigned using the TCRdist pipeline. In a later analysis, each TCR beta chain was defined by its CDR3 amino acid sequence together with its V-gene family, and reads without a unique V-gene family were excluded. In a later analysis, approximately 640 highly shared, low-generation-probability nucleotide sequences were removed to address suspected cross-contamination and a sequencing artifact. In a later analysis, a clonal expansion index was calculated for each public chain from normalized within-repertoire ranks of inferred template counts. Generation probabilities in a later analysis came from a VDJ recombination model fitted to out-of-frame rearrangements, and those results were checked against IGoR. In a later analysis, hypergeometric tests were used to score TCR-TCR, TCR-HLA and TCR-CMV co-occurrence, with a repertoire-size bias correction applied to TCR pairs. In a later analysis, false discovery rates were estimated by permuting HLA or CMV assignments 20 times. A later analysis grouped co-occurring TCRs with DBSCAN, adding TCRdist sequence similarity when clustering within HLA-allele-positive subsets. Repertoires with fewer than 30,000 or more than 120,000 public chains, plus five repertoires with anomalous nucleotide sharing, were excluded from co-occurrence clustering. TCRdb re-hosts the immuneACCESS table, in-frame sequences only. Its copies lack some clones; in the studies checked, an unresolved V gene accounts for under half of them, and the cause for the rest is not known. V, J and clone size were drawn from that table, and D and trimming were deduced from the DNA. The sample table lists over 150,000 clones, approximately 80% of them with a count of one. The top ten clones comprise about 3.1% of the sample.

This specimen belongs to a study of cytomegalovirus exposure and HLA in healthy donors (dated by TCRdb to 2016 to 2017). About the investigation overall: An earlier analysis of fewer than 750 of the donors reported 276 Gb of sequence data and around 110 million unique TCR beta sequences obtained from about 180 million T cells. Roughly 300 gigabases of sequencing data and around 80 million unique TCR sequences made up an early release that covered several hundred HLA-typed donors. Of the roughly 420 genotyped donors, less than 90% were placed in the genetic ancestry cluster associated with self-reported Caucasian donors. The aim of the study was to test whether cataloging public T cell receptors could identify signatures of past pathogen exposure. Using immunosequencing, the study profiled T cell repertoires from roughly 650 subjects and related those repertoires to cytomegalovirus serostatus. A separate validation cohort of over 95 different subjects was used in addition to the roughly 670-subject first cohort. To predict cytomegalovirus infection status, the study brought together high-throughput TCR immunosequencing, statistical association of individual TCRs with disease status, and machine learning. A later analysis re-examined previously published TCR beta repertoires from roughly 650 donors and added high-resolution HLA genotyping to investigate patterns of TCR occurrence. The later analysis used no new phenotypic data to find candidate immune exposures, relying instead on TCR beta sequences and their occurrence across donors. An earlier analysis of approximately 630 of the donors applied high-throughput TCR beta sequencing to assess whether each TCR beta V gene segment acted as functional or pseudogenic. Donor age, sex, ethnicity and CMV serostatus were compiled alongside the repertoire data. Genome-wide SNP genotypes for about 55% of the roughly 670 donors were used in a later genetic analysis, which treated that subset as a discovery cohort. All discovery cohort repertoires had been generated using a single sequencing platform. HLA typing included class I and class II loci at four-digit resolution. The number of donors typed differed by locus, with about 629-640 for A, B, C, DRB1 and DQB1, 522 for DQA1, approximately 580 for DPA1, and some 450 for DPB1. Roughly five DR-DQ haplotypes were treated as single units for association and clustering because of strong linkage in the cohort. Among 350 to 400 genotyped donors of the cohort, an average of around 240,000 unique TCR beta nucleotide sequences were sequenced per donor, around 20% of them non-productive. Points the paper makes about the study in general: Specific HLA alleles were associated with some 15,000 TCR beta sequences at a false discovery rate of 0.05 in a later analysis. Some IMGT-functional V segments, including TRBV6-2 and TRBV6-3, could not be told apart with the 87-base-pair reads, so those segments were excluded. CMV serostatus was the only immune exposure information available for the cohort. Because counts were too low, under 20 rarely observed V segments, including chromosome 9 orphons, were left out of the earlier analysis of about 620 of the donors. Presence/absence analyses assumed roughly uniform sequencing depth across donors, an assumption that may not hold. HLA typing was unavailable for some donors at each locus, so association tests used only the typed subset. A further reported finding was that TCR beta sequences accurately predicted the HLA-A and HLA-B alleles for most subjects in the first cohort. A later analysis reported that several top co-occurrence clusters appeared linked to parvovirus B19, influenza, CMV and Epstein-Barr virus. The authors suggested that the approach could potentially be extended to other disease states and immunological phenotypes. The sequencing pipeline was judged likely to have produced a cluster of highly shared sequence variants as a technical artifact. While some public TCRs were present in many individuals, most TCR sequences turned up only very rarely across donors. Broadly in line with IMGT annotations, most TCR beta V segments showed up in productive rearrangements about 87% or about 30% of the time in an earlier analysis of 587 of the donors. Linkage disequilibrium might explain the correlated functional status among segregating V segments, but an unknown experimental factor could not be excluded. In a later analysis, HLA-associated TCR beta chains were found to be more clonally expanded and to have lower generation probabilities than equally common non-associated chains. This cohort had only TCR beta chains sequenced, and the lack of alpha or paired-chain data limited which features could be detected. Compared with the roughly 600-donor mean, donors in an Asian-associated ancestry cluster had fewer N-insertions in productive TCRs, according to a later genetic analysis. In vitro tests confirmed that a few of the cytomegalovirus-associated TCR beta chains recognize cytomegalovirus antigens. An association between a missense DCLRE1C variant and V-gene and J-gene trimming of TCR beta chains was found in a later genetic analysis and replicated in an independent cohort. A later analysis found that TCR association rates varied across HLA loci, with DRB1 alleles showing the most associated TCRs and HLA-C alleles the fewest. When HLA alleles, especially DR and DQ, strongly co-occurred, attributing TCR associations to individual alleles was difficult. According to a later analysis, most CMV-associated TCR beta chains appeared to be HLA-restricted, and the HLA associations seemed to be driven largely by CMV exposure. The study gave a list of 150 to 200 TCR beta chains associated with cytomegalovirus. The classifier was reported to diagnose cytomegalovirus status with high specificity and sensitivity in both the original cohort and the validation cohort.

The cohort consisted of fewer than 700 healthy bone marrow donors. All cohort members were sampled while nominally healthy, although unrecorded immune exposures were likely present. The donor tested CMV seropositive and was one of the 289 seropositive cohort members. Every donor gave a peripheral blood sample, and the peripheral blood mononuclear cells from that sample were used for TCR beta sequencing. Genomic DNA extraction from the blood cell samples was performed with the Qiagen DNeasy Blood Extraction Kit. As encoded in the germline V gene, CDR1 is LGHNA while CDR2 is YSLEER. The CDR3 has 16 amino acids, counting the end cysteine and phenylalanine. Only the CDR3 region is kept as DNA, spanning 48 bases read in frame from base 1. V is pared back by 0 bases and J by 4 bases, with 13 bases lying between the germline termini.

The clonotype was recovered from a woman in her forties or fifties in good health and CMV-seropositive. The sequence joins TRBV4-3 to TRBJ1-3; possibly the D gene is TRBD1, per 5 matching bases. Sequenced: PBMCs. The bases read TGCGCCAGCAGCCAAGATATCGCAGGGAACGGAAACACCATATATTTT. It encodes CASSQDIAGNGNTIYF.